The next 24 T cell receptor beta chains were all read from a single sample in a study of OX40 agonist ivuxolimab in advanced cancers. Assay: immunoSEQ multiplex PCR; the TCRdb copy retains only in-frame clones and omits some. The table records around 69,000 clones, 89% of them present only once. The starting material was CD4+ or CD8+ T cells sorted from blood, obtained in a trial of the OX40 agonist ivuxolimab. These receptor sequences come from an adult with an advanced solid tumor such as melanoma, head and neck, liver or kidney cancer.

This sequence joins TRBV9 and TRBJ2-7; D uncertain. The V gene lost 0 bases and the J gene lost 1 base, with 2 bases spanning the gap. This CDR3 comprises 12 residues. Germline V gives CDR1 SGDLS, CDR2 YYNGEE. This chain's CDR3 is CASSVESYEQYF. The CDR3 coding sequence is TGTGCCAGCAGCGTAGAGTCCTACGAGCAGTACTTC.

The J gene is TRBJ2-1, the V gene TRBV7-6, with D unresolved. Germline V gene data show CDR1 as SGHVS and CDR2 as FNYEAQ. The CDR3 contains 15 residues. The V gene lost 1 base and the J gene lost 0 bases, with 7 bases spanning the gap. The CDR3 DNA reads as TGTGCCAGCAGCTTAGTTCTTAACTCCTACAATGAGCAGTTCTTC. Its protein product is CASSLVLNSYNEQFF.

This clone was detected once. The chain employs TRBV6-4 and TRBJ2-7, with 12 bases aligning to TRBD1. The length of the CDR3 is 14 residues. Germline values: CDR1 MRHNA, CDR2 SNTAGT. J gave up 9 bases and V 6 bases, and 9 bases lay outside the gene matches. For the CDR3, the DNA is TGTGCCAGCAGCCCCGGGACAGGGGGCGGGGTGCAGTACTTC. Encoded protein: CASSPGTGGGVQYF.

This chain joins TRBV29-1 and TRBJ2-6; the D is unclear. Trimming stripped 5 bases from V and 5 bases from J, with 13 bases between. The CDR3 totals 14 residues. From germline, CDR1 is SQVTM and CDR2 ANQGSEA. Here the CDR3 reads CSVSIQSRANVLTF. The CDR3 DNA reads as TGCAGCGTTAGCATACAAAGTCGGGCCAACGTCCTGACTTTC.

This sequence joins TRBV10-3 and TRBJ2-7, with D perhaps TRBD1 (6 bases). Germline V CDR1 and CDR2: ENHRY, SYGVKD. This CDR3 spans 14 amino acids. The V end lost 10 bases, the J end lost 5 bases, and 21 bases lay between the germline ends. CDR3 protein: CATLPQGNTDEQYF. Written as DNA, the CDR3 is TGTGCCACCCTTCCACAGGGTAATACGGACGAGCAGTACTTC.

The J gene is TRBJ2-5, the V gene TRBV9, with TRBD2 matching 13 bases. Germline V gene lookup returns CDR1 SGDLS and CDR2 YYNGEE. J lost 3 bases, V lost 3 bases, and 8 bases had no gene match. The CDR3 contains 17 residues. CDR3 amino acids: CASSARGLAGLEETQYF. CDR3 coding DNA: TGTGCCAGCAGCGCCAGGGGACTAGCGGGATTAGAAGAGACCCAGTACTTC. The full variable domain, completed using reference TRBV9 and TRBJ2-5, is DSGVTQTPKHLITATGQRVTLRCSPRSGDLSVYWYQQSLDQGLQFLIQYYNGEERAKGNILERFSAQQFPDLHSELNLSSLELGDSALYFCASSARGLAGLEETQYFGPGTRLLVL.

The chain is built from TRBV29-1 and TRBJ1-1, with D perhaps matching TRBD1 (5 bases). V lost 6 bases and J lost 1, with 12 bases in between. The length of the CDR3 is 13 residues. The germline gives CDR1 SQVTM, CDR2 ANQGSEA. CDR3 loop: CSVGRDRNTEAFF. DNA for the CDR3: TGCAGCGTGGGGAGAGACAGGAACACTGAAGCTTTCTTT. The full variable domain, completed using reference TRBV29-1 and TRBJ1-1, is SAVISQKPSRDICQRGTSLTIQCQVDSQVTMMFWYRQQPGQSLTLIATANQGSEATYESGFVIDKFPISRPNLTFSTLTVSNMSPEDSSIYLCSVGRDRNTEAFFGQGTRLTVV.

This rearrangement joins TRBV21-1 to TRBJ2-5; the table's TRBD2 call for D was not verified on the DNA. TRBV21-1 is shown as a pseudogene. The CDR3 runs 15 residues. In DNA, the CDR3 is TGTGCCAGCAGCAAGGGACTAGCGGACCAAGAGACCCAGTACTTC. It specifies CASSKGLADQETQYF.

The chain links TRBV19 to TRBJ2-3, with 12 bases lining up with TRBD2. The ends lost 3 bases at V and 1 base at J; junction bases unmatched: 2. The V gene's germline CDR1 is LNHDA and CDR2 SQIVND (reference sequence). The CDR3 runs to 16 residues. The CDR3 DNA follows: TGTGCCAGTAGTATGGGACTAGCGGGCGGCACAGATACGCAGTATTTT. This codes for CASSMGLAGGTDTQYF.

This clone was observed once. The V and J genes are TRBV7-2 and TRBJ1-1, with D maybe TRBD1 (6 bases). The germline V and J ends were trimmed by 0 bases and 5 bases, with 7 bases remaining between them. This CDR3 has 13 amino acids. In germline, CDR1 is SGHTA, CDR2 FQGNSA. The CDR3 DNA sequence: TGTGCCAGCAGCTTAGCCCAGGGGACTGAAGCTTTCTTT. This translates into CASSLAQGTEAFF.

CDR3 nucleotide sequence: TGTGCCAGCAGTCAGGAGGGGGTCACTGAAGCTTTCTTT. Protein product: CASSQEGVTEAFF. The chain joins TRBV6-5 to TRBJ1-1; D is perhaps TRBD1 (6 bases). CDR3 size: 13 residues. Trimming cost V 5 bases and J 4 bases, with 11 bases left between them. CDR1 and CDR2 from the germline V gene are MNHEY and SVGAGI.

The chain is built from TRBV10-2 and TRBJ2-4; no definite D call. The CDR3 covers 15 residues. Between the trimmed V and J ends, which lost 4 bases and 5 bases, there was a span of 15 bases. Germline CDR1 reads WSHSY; CDR2 reads SAAADI. DNA for the CDR3: TGCGCCAGCAGTGGGGTAGGGCAAAGAGAAAACATTCAGTACTTC. Its translation is CASSGVGQRENIQYF.

V gene TRBV5-4 combines with J gene TRBJ2-2; D gene uncertain. Germline V CDR1 and CDR2: SGHNT, YYREEE (reference sequence). This CDR3 spans 13 amino acids. Trimming cost V 3 bases and J 1 base, with 4 bases left between them. Written as DNA, the CDR3 is TGTGCCAGCAGCTCCGAGAACACCGGGGAGCTGTTTTTT. Its protein product is CASSSENTGELFF.

The rearrangement joins TRBV4-1 to TRBJ2-7, with 9 bases aligning to TRBD1. The CDR3 has 16 residues. Germline CDR1 MGHRA, CDR2 YSYEKL. Trimming at V came to 3 bases and at J to 2 bases, leaving 8 bases not matched to a gene. The CDR3 DNA reads TGCGCCAGCAGCCAGACTCACAGGGGGCCCCCCTACGAGCAGTACTTC. Its protein is CASSQTHRGPPYEQYF.

The rearrangement links TRBV27 to TRBJ2-3; unclear D gene. Germline V gives CDR1 MNHEY, CDR2 SMNVEV (reference sequence). CDR3 length equals 14 residues. Trimming stripped 7 bases from V and 2 bases from J, with 13 bases between. In nucleotides, the CDR3 is TGTGCCAGCACGCCCGCGGATCACACAGATACGCAGTATTTT. This codes for CASTPADHTDTQYF.

The rearrangement uses TRBV5-4 and TRBJ2-5; D tentatively reads TRBD1 or TRBD2 (5 bases each). Germline loops: CDR1 SGHNT, CDR2 YYREEE (reference sequence). The CDR3 runs 12 residues. Trimming took 5 bases from V and 5 from J, leaving 10 bases between them. CDR3 in DNA: TGTGCCAGCAGTCGAGAGGGGGAGACCCAGTACTTC. Its protein product is CASSREGETQYF.

The chain combines TRBV4-1 with TRBJ1-3; tentative D call: TRBD1 (5 bases). The CDR3 is 13 amino acids. The V end was cut by 1 base, the J end by 9 bases, with 10 bases between. CDR1 MGHRA and CDR2 YSYEKL come from the germline V gene. The CDR3 nucleotides read TGCGCCAGCAGCCAAGGACCCCAGGGCACCATATATTTT. This encodes CASSQGPQGTIYF.

V is TRBV30 and J is TRBJ1-1, with a possible D match to TRBD1 (5 bases). V was shortened by 4 bases and J by 6 bases, with 9 bases between the two germline ends. The CDR3 loop spans 11 amino acids. Germline CDR1 GTSNPN, CDR2 SVGIG (reference sequence). In nucleotides, the CDR3 is TGTGCCTGGAAGAGGACATCTGAAGCTTTCTTT. This codes for CAWKRTSEAFF.

The chain couples TRBV6-5 to TRBJ2-7, with D tentatively TRBD2 (6 bases). V gave up 6 bases and J gave up 7 bases, with 13 bases separating them. The CDR3 extends over 12 amino acids. Germline lookup yields CDR1 MNHEY and CDR2 SVGAGI. The CDR3 DNA sequence: TGTGCCAGCAGGGTAGGGGCGGGGGAGCAGTACTTC. It translates to CASRVGAGEQYF.

The chain combines TRBV15 with TRBJ2-1; 8 bases agree with TRBD2. J gave up 5 bases and V 5 bases, and 8 bases lay outside the gene matches. This CDR3 has 15 amino acids. Germline V lookup: CDR1 LNHNV, CDR2 YYDKDF (reference sequence). This chain's CDR3 is CATSGSGSLDNEQFF. CDR3 nucleotide sequence: TGTGCCACCAGCGGCAGCGGGAGCCTCGACAATGAGCAGTTCTTC.

The rearrangement uses TRBV7-9 and TRBJ1-5; D gene unclear. V was pared by 1 base and J by 11 bases, with 18 bases between. Germline lookup yields CDR1 SEHNR and CDR2 FQNEAQ (reference sequence). This CDR3 has 15 residues. The CDR3 nucleotides read TGTGCCAGCAGCTTAGGAGATAAGGCTATGGGAACCCAGCATTTT. It is translated as CASSLGDKAMGTQHF.

V usage is TRBV28 and J usage is TRBJ1-2; TRBD1 aligns across 7 bases. This CDR3 is built from 14 residues. Germline lookup yields CDR1 MDHEN and CDR2 SYDVKM. V lost 7 bases and J lost 4; bases outside the gene matches: 9. CDR3 sequence reads: CASNPQGGSYGYTF. The CDR3, as DNA: TGTGCCAGCAACCCCCAGGGGGGCTCCTATGGCTACACCTTC.

The chain has TRBV27 and TRBJ1-1, with D hard to call. The CDR3 runs 14 residues. Germline assignment: CDR1 MNHEY and CDR2 SMNVEV (reference sequence). Trimming cost V 0 bases and J 0 bases, with 5 bases left between them. The CDR3 DNA reads as TGTGCCAGCAGTTTATCGCCACTGAACACTGAAGCTTTCTTT. Encoded protein: CASSLSPLNTEAFF.

The rearrangement links TRBV6-4 to TRBJ1-4; no reliable D call. Trimming took 3 bases from V and 8 from J, leaving 10 bases between them. The CDR3 loop spans 13 amino acids. In germline, CDR1 is MRHNA, CDR2 SNTAGT. The CDR3 spells CASSEEGGEKLFF. CDR3 nucleotide sequence: TGTGCCAGCAGTGAGGAGGGAGGGGAAAAACTGTTTTTT.